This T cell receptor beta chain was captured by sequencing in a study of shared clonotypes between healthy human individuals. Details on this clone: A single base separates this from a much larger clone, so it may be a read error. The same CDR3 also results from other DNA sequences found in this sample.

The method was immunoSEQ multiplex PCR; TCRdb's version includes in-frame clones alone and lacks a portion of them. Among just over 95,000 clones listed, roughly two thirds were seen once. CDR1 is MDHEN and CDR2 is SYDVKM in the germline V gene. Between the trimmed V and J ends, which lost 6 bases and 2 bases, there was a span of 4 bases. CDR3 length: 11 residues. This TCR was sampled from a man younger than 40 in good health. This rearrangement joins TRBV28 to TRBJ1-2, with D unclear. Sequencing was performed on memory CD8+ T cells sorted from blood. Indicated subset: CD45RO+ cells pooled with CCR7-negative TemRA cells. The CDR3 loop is CASSKNYGYTF. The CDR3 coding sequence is TGTGCCAGCAGCAAGAACTATGGCTACACCTTC.